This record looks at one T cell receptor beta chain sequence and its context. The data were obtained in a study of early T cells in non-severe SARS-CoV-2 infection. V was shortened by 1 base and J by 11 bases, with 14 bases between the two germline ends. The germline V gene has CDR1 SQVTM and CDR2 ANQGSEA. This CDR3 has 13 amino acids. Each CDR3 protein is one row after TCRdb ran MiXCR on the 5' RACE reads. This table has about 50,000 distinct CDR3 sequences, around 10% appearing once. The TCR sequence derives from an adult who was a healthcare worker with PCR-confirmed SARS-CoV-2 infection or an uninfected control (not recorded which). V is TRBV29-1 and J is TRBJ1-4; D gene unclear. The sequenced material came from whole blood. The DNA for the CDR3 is TGCAGCGTTGAAGGCGACGGGAGTAGGAAACTGTTTTTT. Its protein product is CSVEGDGSRKLFF.